The present entry profiles one T cell receptor (beta chain) with its context. TCRdb passed the RT-PCR reads through MiXCR, listing each CDR3 protein once. This table has about 540,000 distinct CDR3 sequences, roughly a quarter appearing once. Germline CDR1 reads SGHTA; CDR2 reads FQGNSA. Trimming shortened V by 3 bases and J by 5 bases, and 10 bases separated the two germline ends. The CDR3 contains 13 residues. This sample is part of a study of response to subunit inactivated influenza vaccine. This sample also belongs to another study, concerning T cells expressing NK-cell markers. That source reports: Scientists made TCR beta cDNA using 5'RACE template switching with UMIs. Sorted CD3+CD56-NKG2C+, CD3+CD56+NKG2C+ and CD3+CD56+NKG2C- T cells supplied the TCR beta repertoires. HCMV seropositivity characterized seven of the eight sequenced donors, and seronegativity one.

The V gene is TRBV7-2, the J gene TRBJ1-1, with no clear D. Here the sequenced sample was CD4+ T cells sorted from PBMCs, taken roughly 13 days after vaccination. This sequence was found in a man in his forties or fifties who received an inactivated influenza vaccine. The CDR3 reads CASSFIRETEAFF. CDR3 DNA sequence: TGTGCCAGCAGCTTCATCAGAGAGACTGAAGCTTTCTTT.